The next 16 T cell receptor beta chains were all read from a single sample in a study of T cells after yellow fever vaccination. One entry per CDR3 protein results from TCRdb running MiXCR on the 5' RACE reads. The sample contains 500,000 to 650,000 distinct CDR3 sequences, roughly 17% of which appear only once. Sequencing was performed on PBMCs, taken less than 6 days after the first yellow fever vaccination. The receptors were sampled from a man younger than 35 who received the YFV17D yellow fever vaccine.

This chain joins TRBV4-3 and TRBJ2-5; D is perhaps TRBD2 (6 bases). Trimming cost V 1 base and J 5 bases, with 14 bases left between them. The CDR3 runs 15 residues. Germline assignment: CDR1 LGHNA and CDR2 YSLEER. The CDR3 loop reads CASSQGAAGWETQYF. The CDR3 DNA reads TGCGCCAGCAGCCAAGGGGCAGCGGGTTGGGAGACCCAGTACTTC.

This clonotype was found a few times. V and J are TRBV24-1 and TRBJ2-7; 9 bases are a match to TRBD1. There are 15 residues in the CDR3. CDR1 and CDR2 (germline): KGHDR, SFDVKD. J lost 5 bases, V lost 5 bases, and 9 bases had no gene match. CDR3 nucleotides: TGTGCCACCAGTGCCCAGGGACAGGGTGGAGACGAGCAGTACGTC. It encodes CATSAQGQGGDEQYV.

The chain couples TRBV7-2 to TRBJ1-1; no clear D gene. V lost 2 bases and J 1 base, leaving 14 bases between the germline ends. The CDR3 sequence is 16 residues long. Looked up from germline, CDR1 is SGHTA and CDR2 is FQGNSA. This chain's CDR3 is CASSLLGNSWNTEAFF. CDR3 bases: TGTGCCAGCAGCTTATTGGGGAATTCATGGAACACTGAAGCTTTCTTT.

The sample holds many counts of this clonotype. J is TRBJ2-5 and V is TRBV4-1, with no clear D. Per germline, CDR1 MGHRA and CDR2 YSYEKL. The CDR3 sequence is 15 residues long. V lost 0 bases to trimming and J lost 7 bases, with 15 bases between them. For the CDR3, the DNA is TGCGCCAGCAGCCAAGATCAAGCCCGGGTAGGGACCCAGTACTTC. Its translation is CASSQDQARVGTQYF.

V and J are TRBV15 and TRBJ2-7; D may be TRBD2 (6 bases). The V end lost 0 bases, the J end lost 3 bases, and 9 bases lay between the germline ends. Per germline, CDR1 LNHNV and CDR2 YYDKDF (reference sequence). This CDR3 comprises 14 residues. Here the CDR3 DNA reads TGTGCCACCAGCAGAGATCGGCGGGACTACGAGCAGTACTTC. Protein product: CATSRDRRDYEQYF.

This clonotype has only a few counts. The chain recombines TRBV7-2 with TRBJ1-1, with D possibly being TRBD1 (5 bases). V gave up 3 bases and J gave up 0 bases, with 17 bases separating them. Germline loops: CDR1 SGHTA, CDR2 FQGNSA. The CDR3 loop spans 17 amino acids. The CDR3 region is CASSFPRDGIMNTEAFF. DNA of the CDR3: TGTGCCAGCAGCTTCCCCCGGGACGGAATCATGAACACTGAAGCTTTCTTT.

A few counts support this clonotype. The chain is built from TRBV6-1 and TRBJ1-1, with TRBD1 as a possible D gene (6 bases). Between the trimmed V and J ends, which lost 7 bases and 3 bases, there was a span of 12 bases. Per the germline V gene, CDR1 is MNHNS and CDR2 is SASEGT. The length of the CDR3 is 13 residues. The CDR3 region is CASTRDTYTEAFF. In DNA form, the CDR3 reads TGTGCCAGCACACGGGACACCTACACTGAAGCTTTCTTT.

This chain links TRBV30 with TRBJ1-1; D unresolved. Germline loops: CDR1 GTSNPN, CDR2 SVGIG (reference sequence). Trimming left V 3 bases short and J 1 base short, with 3 bases between. The CDR3 sequence is 11 residues long. For the CDR3, the DNA is TGTGCCTGGAGCAAGAACACTGAAGCTTTCTTT. Translated, it gives CAWSKNTEAFF.

Only a few counts were recorded for this clonotype. The J gene is TRBJ1-1, the V gene TRBV28; the D gene is possibly TRBD1 (5 bases). The CDR3 is made up of 12 amino acids. Germline V gene data show CDR1 as MDHEN and CDR2 as SYDVKM. Trimming shortened V by 5 bases and J by 7 bases, and 11 bases separated the two germline ends. The CDR3 nucleotides read TGTGCCAGCAGTGGCGACAGAATTGAAGCTTTCTTT. It translates to CASSGDRIEAFF.

Ten or more counts support this clonotype. The CDR3 coding sequence is TGCGCCAGCAATTTCGGACAGGGATCAGATACGCAGTATTTT. Translation: CASNFGQGSDTQYF. The genes are TRBV4-1 and TRBJ2-3; 8 bases match TRBD1. This CDR3 is 14 amino acids long. The V and J ends lost 7 bases and 4 bases, in that order; junction bases with no gene match: 7. Germline V lookup: CDR1 MGHRA, CDR2 YSYEKL.

This chain uses TRBV20-1 with TRBJ2-3, with 11 positions matching TRBD2. The trim removed 6 bases at V and 6 bases at J, leaving 8 bases unmatched. CDR1 and CDR2 from the germline V gene are DFQATT and SNEGSKA (reference sequence). The CDR3 extends over 14 amino acids. In nucleotides, the CDR3 is TGCAGTGCCAAGACTAGCGGGGTGACTGATACGCAGTATTTT. Residues: CSAKTSGVTDTQYF.

The rearrangement links TRBV6-5 to TRBJ2-3, with D possibly called TRBD1 or TRBD2 (5 bases each). The CDR3 is 14 residues long. Germline values: CDR1 MNHEY, CDR2 SVGAGI. V dropped 4 bases and J dropped 1 base, with 9 bases sitting between them. CDR3 in amino acids: CASSFQGRTDTQYF. In nucleotides, the CDR3 is TGTGCCAGCAGTTTCCAGGGACGCACAGATACGCAGTATTTT.

This clonotype showed up just a few times. The chain uses TRBV6-5 and TRBJ1-2; 9 bases line up with TRBD1. V lost 2 bases to trimming and J lost 2 bases; unmatched junction nucleotides: 0. CDR3 length: 14 amino acids. The germline V gene has CDR1 MNHEY and CDR2 SVGAGI. Written as DNA, the CDR3 is TGTGCCAGCAGTTACGGACAGGGGAACTATGGCTACACCTTC. This gives the protein CASSYGQGNYGYTF.

This sequence joins TRBV7-6 and TRBJ2-7; TRBD2 might be the D (8 bases). Germline assignment: CDR1 SGHVS and CDR2 FNYEAQ. Trimming pared 6 bases from V and 2 bases from J, leaving 17 bases between. The CDR3 extends over 15 amino acids. CDR3 in amino acids: CASSAGRGPAYEQYV. Written as DNA, the CDR3 is TGTGCCAGCAGTGCCGGGAGGGGGCCAGCCTACGAGCAGTACGTC.

The genes are TRBV6-4 and TRBJ2-1, with TRBD2 matching over 7 bases. Germline CDR1 MRHNA, CDR2 SNTAGT. With V trimmed by 4 bases and J by 12 bases, 12 bases remained unmatched. The CDR3 is 14 amino acids. For the CDR3, the DNA is TGTGCCAGCAGTGTACGACTAGCTGCTGGAGGGCAGTTCTTC. It translates to CASSVRLAAGGQFF.

This CDR3 is CASSFNRVGQPQHF. In DNA form, the CDR3 reads TGTGCCAGCAGCTTTAACAGGGTTGGTCAGCCCCAGCATTTT. This sequence joins TRBV7-2 and TRBJ1-5; a possible D gene is TRBD1 (6 bases). CDR3 size: 14 residues. The V and J ends lost 3 bases and 6 bases respectively, with 12 bases between them. CDR1 is SGHTA, CDR2 FQGNSA, per germline.